What follows are 13 T cell receptor beta chains derived from one specimen sequenced in a study of T cells in tumors after PD-1 blockade. The data were produced by immunoSEQ multiplex PCR, yet TCRdb's version contains in-frame clones alone and is incomplete. The table has about 47,000 clones, around 85% seen once. The starting material was PBMCs, obtained before anti-PD-1 therapy. The receptors stem from a human donor with advanced basal cell or squamous cell carcinoma (not recorded which).

The chain has TRBV7-9 and TRBJ1-2; unclear D gene. CDR1 and CDR2 from the germline V gene are SEHNR and FQNEAQ (reference sequence). The CDR3 sequence is 12 residues long. Trimming removed 6 bases from V and 8 bases from J, with 13 bases in between. The CDR3: CASSRDLNGYTF. CDR3 sequence (DNA): TGTGCCAGCAGTAGGGATTTAAACGGCTACACCTTC.

The chain joins TRBV27 to TRBJ2-2, with D possibly being TRBD2 (5 bases). This CDR3 region has 16 residues. With 5 bases removed from V and 1 base from J, the gap between germline ends came to 14 bases. Germline assignment: CDR1 MNHEY and CDR2 SMNVEV (reference sequence). The CDR3 spells CASSPSPGWNTGELFF. For the CDR3, the DNA is TGTGCCAGCAGTCCCTCGCCGGGATGGAACACCGGGGAGCTGTTTTTT.

The V call is TRBV2, the J call TRBJ1-6; TRBD1 aligns across 12 bases. Trimming at V came to 5 bases and at J to 10 bases, leaving 6 bases not matched to a gene. Germline V gene data show CDR1 as SNHLY and CDR2 as FYNNEI. CDR3 length equals 15 residues. CDR3 loop: CASSPGTGGSSPLHF. The CDR3, as DNA: TGTGCCAGCAGTCCCGGGACAGGGGGCTCGTCACCCCTCCACTTT.

The sample holds one count of this clone. CDR3 in DNA: TGTGCCACCAGTGATGCCCTAGTGGAGACCCAGTACTTC. This gives the protein CATSDALVETQYF. The V and J genes are TRBV24-1 and TRBJ2-5; no reliable D call. The CDR3 covers 13 residues. The germline V gene has CDR1 KGHDR and CDR2 SFDVKD. Trimming took off 3 bases at V and 5 bases at J, with 9 bases between the two ends.

The rearrangement links TRBV21-1 to TRBJ2-3. TRBV21-1 is flagged as a pseudogene. This CDR3 spans 14 amino acids. The CDR3 nucleotides read TGTGCCAGCAGCAAAGGGCTCAAGGCAGATACGCAGTATTTT. As protein: CASSKGLKADTQYF.

This clone was recorded only once. V usage is TRBV6-5 and J usage is TRBJ1-1; D gene unclear. Germline assignment: CDR1 MNHEY and CDR2 SVGAGI. This CDR3 region has 14 residues. V was cut by 2 bases and J by 1 base, with 8 bases left in between. CDR3 DNA sequence: TGTGCCAGCAGTTACACGCAAGAGAACACTGAAGCTTTCTTT. Protein sequence: CASSYTQENTEAFF.

The V and J genes are TRBV9 and TRBJ2-1; perhaps TRBD2 as D (6 bases). V dropped 5 bases and J dropped 2 bases, with 14 bases sitting between them. This CDR3 comprises 15 residues. Per germline, CDR1 SGDLS and CDR2 YYNGEE. The CDR3 loop is CASRPGLATYNEQFF. The CDR3 coding sequence is TGTGCCAGCAGACCGGGACTGGCTACCTACAATGAGCAGTTCTTC.

The gene calls are TRBV6-6 and TRBJ1-1, with a possible D match to TRBD1 (6 bases). The CDR3 loop spans 12 amino acids. The ends were cut back, 11 bases at V and 7 bases at J, with 17 bases in the middle. Germline V gives CDR1 MNHNY, CDR2 SVGAGI (reference sequence). Written as DNA, the CDR3 is TGTGCCTCAAGCGGGGGGGCCAATGAAGCTTTCTTT. Its translation is CASSGGANEAFF.

This chain uses TRBV5-1 with TRBJ2-1; 8 nucleotides match TRBD1. Looked up from germline, CDR1 is SGHRS and CDR2 is YFSETQ. The CDR3 covers 15 residues. Trimming removed 4 bases from V and 5 bases from J; junction bases left unmatched: 8. CDR3 sequence reads: CASSAKTGQDNEQFF. The CDR3 DNA follows: TGCGCCAGCAGCGCGAAGACGGGACAGGACAATGAGCAGTTCTTC.

This rearrangement joins TRBV6-5 to TRBJ1-2, with a possible D match to TRBD1 (5 bases). The germline V gene encodes CDR1 MNHEY and CDR2 SVGAGI. V was clipped by 6 bases and J by 8 bases, with 16 bases between them. The CDR3 covers 13 residues. The chain's CDR3 is CASRSGWRGGYTF. CDR3 nucleotide sequence: TGTGCCAGCAGAAGCGGGTGGAGGGGCGGCTACACCTTC.

The chain has TRBV19 and TRBJ2-2, with D unresolved. Germline V gene lookup returns CDR1 LNHDA and CDR2 SQIVND (reference sequence). The CDR3 loop spans 16 amino acids. Trimming took off 4 bases at V and 1 base at J, with 13 bases between the two ends. CDR3 in DNA: TGTGCCAGTAGTAGCGGTGGAACACTGAACACCGGGGAGCTGTTTTTT. It is translated as CASSSGGTLNTGELFF.

This clone was seen just once. The J gene is TRBJ1-2, the V gene TRBV12-3 or TRBV12-4, with 7 nucleotides matching TRBD1. The CDR3 sequence is 13 residues long. Germline trimming cut 5 bases from V and 5 bases from J; bases unmatched to any gene: 5. CDR3 amino acids: CASSKDRVYGYTF. In DNA, the CDR3 is TGTGCCAGCAGTAAAGACAGGGTATATGGCTACACCTTC.

The J gene is TRBJ1-2, the V gene TRBV19; 7 nucleotides align to TRBD1. With 6 bases clipped from V and 6 bases from J, the junction kept 7 bases outside the gene matches. Per the germline V gene, CDR1 is LNHDA and CDR2 is SQIVND (reference sequence). This CDR3 has 13 residues. The CDR3 DNA reads as TGTGCCAGTAGGCGAGGACAGGAAGATGGCTACACCTTC. Its translation is CASRRGQEDGYTF.